This paragraph covers one TCR beta chain sequence. Antigen: not known. Time point of the sample: cycle 4 day 1 (C4D1), after about 6 weeks of nivolumab. No patient escaped relapse after autologous stem cell transplantation, and brentuximab vedotin exposure varied. The data belong to a study of PD-1 blockade in classical Hodgkin lymphoma. Sequencing used immunoSEQ multiplex PCR; TCRdb keeps in-frame clones, though not all of them. The table has about 93,000 clones, 78% seen once; the top ten hold about 9%. Notes on the study in general: Newly diagnosed patients were reported to start with lower TCR diversity than healthy donors.

Trimming left V 0 bases short and J 2 bases short, with 5 bases between. Per the germline V gene, CDR1 is SGHRS and CDR2 is YFSETQ. There are 14 residues in the CDR3. The chain uses TRBV5-1 and TRBJ2-2; D is ambiguous. The receptor's source is a human donor with classical Hodgkin lymphoma. The sequencing used peripheral blood mononuclear cells (PBMCs), collected before the fourth cycle of nivolumab. The CDR3 DNA is TGCGCCAGCAGCTTGGTTGATAACACCGGGGAGCTGTTTTTT. This encodes CASSLVDNTGELFF.